This entry concerns a single T cell receptor beta chain. Profiling relied on immunoSEQ multiplex PCR, and the TCRdb table lists in-frame clones only, not all of them. Found here are 150,000 to 200,000 clones, over 75% of them singletons; the top ten hold approximately 2.6%. The germline V gene encodes CDR1 GTSNPN and CDR2 SVGIG (reference sequence). V lost 3 bases, J lost 6 bases, and 9 bases stayed unmatched. This CDR3 spans 15 amino acids. This entry comes from a study of blood T cell repertoires in COVID-19. The receptor comes from a man in his sixties or seventies with acute or convalescent COVID-19. The sample consisted of peripheral blood. The chain links TRBV30 to TRBJ1-2; 11 bases are a match to TRBD1. The CDR3 region is CAWRGQGVASNGYTF. DNA for the CDR3: TGTGCCTGGAGGGGACAGGGGGTTGCTAGTAATGGCTACACCTTC.